This is a list of T cell receptor beta chains from one sample in a study of vaccination and CD4 T cells after COVID-19. For these TCRs, the target antigens are not known. TCRdb used MiXCR to reprocess the PCR reads, holding one entry per CDR3 protein. The data show 10,000 to 15,000 distinct CDR3 sequences, roughly 48% seen once. Sequencing used CD4+ T cells from blood, cultured in vitro. Receptor source: a human donor who had recovered from COVID-19. Both conserved end residues are part of each CDR3. Each record gives: J gene, D gene, V gene, clone size, CDR3 protein, CDR3 DNA. The D gene is left open where the match is weak. Not all rows give a size; the values are once, few, many and, for expanded clones, a class.

>TRBJ1-1|.|TRBV7-2|.
CASSYMNTEAFF
TGTGCCAGCAGCTACATGAACACTGAAGCTTTCTTT
>TRBJ1-5|TRBD1|TRBV10-2|.
CASSRTGENQPQHF
TGCGCCAGCAGCCGGACAGGAGAAAATCAGCCCCAGCATTTT
>TRBJ2-5|TRBD1|TRBV7-3|.
CASSELGAGGRETQYF
TGTGCCAGCAGCGAGCTTGGGGCAGGGGGCCGTGAGACCCAGTACTTT
>TRBJ1-5|TRBD1|TRBV7-6|.
CASSAGTGAQPQHF
TGTGCCAGCAGCGCCGGGACAGGGGCTCAGCCCCAGCATTTT
>TRBJ2-2|.|TRBV7-2|.
CASRAVSNTGELFF
TGTGCCAGCAGGGCGGTGTCTAACACCGGGGAGCTGTTTTTT
>TRBJ2-2|TRBD2|TRBV20-1|.
CSARDRRGGDGELFF
TGCAGTGCTAGAGATCGGCGGGGGGGCGACGGGGAGCTGTTTTTT
>TRBJ1-5|TRBD1|TRBV25-1|.
CARPRDRESQPQHF
TGTGCCAGACCTCGGGACAGGGAAAGTCAGCCCCAGCATTTT
>TRBJ1-1|.|TRBV21-1|.
CASSKIEEIKTSNTEAFF
TGTGCCAGCAGCAAAATAGAGGAGATTAAGACCTCTAACACTGAAGCTTTCTTT
>TRBJ1-2|.|TRBV5-6|.
CASSFPNRNYGYTF
TGTGCCAGCAGCTTCCCGAACCGTAACTATGGCTACACCTTC
>TRBJ2-3|.|TRBV24-1|few
CATSDMGRDSRDTQYF
TGTGCCACCAGTGATATGGGGCGGGACAGTAGAGATACGCAGTATTTT
>TRBJ2-1|TRBD1|TRBV20-1|.
CSAERQGGIYNEQFF
TGCAGTGCGGAACGACAGGGGGGGATCTACAATGAGCAGTTCTTC
>TRBJ1-1|.|TRBV7-8|few
CASSSGRGLMNTEAFF
TGTGCCAGCAGCTCAGGTAGAGGTCTCATGAACACTGAAGCTTTCTTT
>TRBJ2-7|.|TRBV19|once
CASSSHYEQYF
TGTGCCAGTAGTAGCCATTACGAGCAGTACTTC
>TRBJ2-7|TRBD1|TRBV19|.
CASSWDRSHEQYF
TGTGCCAGTAGTTGGGACAGATCCCACGAGCAGTACTTC
>TRBJ1-5|.|TRBV21-1|.
CASSNGGYQPQHF
TGTGCCAGCAGCAATGGGGGTTATCAGCCCCAGCATTTT
>TRBJ2-1|TRBD2|TRBV6-1|.
CASSASSGGRYNEQFF
TGTGCCAGCAGTGCCTCTAGCGGGGGGAGATACAATGAGCAGTTCTTC
>TRBJ2-7|TRBD1|TRBV12-3/TRBV12-4|few
CASSPTGTYEQYF
TGTGCCAGCAGTCCGACAGGGACCTACGAGCAGTACTTC
>TRBJ1-6|.|TRBV5-1|.
CASSLGQADNSPLHF
TGCGCCAGCAGCTTGGGACAGGCGGATAATTCACCCCTCCACTTT
>TRBJ2-3|.|TRBV4-3|once
CASSPGPGSTDTQYF
TGCGCCAGCAGCCCCGGTCCGGGAAGCACAGATACGCAGTATTTT
>TRBJ2-3|TRBD2|TRBV20-1|few
CSARDALAGTDTQYF
TGCAGTGCTAGAGACGCACTAGCGGGGACAGATACGCAGTATTTT
>TRBJ2-1|.|TRBV11-2|.
CASSLAYNEQFF
TGTGCCAGCAGCTTAGCTTACAATGAGCAGTTCTTC
>TRBJ1-2|TRBD1|TRBV18|.
CASSLSTGSGGYTF
TGTGCCAGCTCTCTATCGACAGGGTCGGGTGGCTACACCTTC
>TRBJ1-1|.|TRBV7-8|.
CASSFRPLTEAFF
TGTGCCAGCAGCTTTAGACCGTTGACTGAAGCTTTCTTT
>TRBJ2-3|.|TRBV29-1|.
CSVAVGGVDTQYF
TGCAGCGTTGCTGTGGGAGGTGTAGATACGCAGTATTTT
>TRBJ2-2|.|TRBV11-3|.
CASSSGNRDTGELFF
TGTGCCAGCAGCTCGGGTAACAGGGACACCGGGGAGCTGTTTTTT
>TRBJ2-3|.|TRBV5-1|.
CASSLELDTQYF
TGCGCCAGCAGCTTGGAATTGGATACGCAGTATTTT
>TRBJ1-2|.|TRBV20-1|.
CSAPDSRTSNYGYTF
TGCAGTGCTCCGGACAGCCGAACCTCTAACTATGGCTACACCTTC
>TRBJ2-7|.|TRBV6-2/TRBV6-3|few
CASSPLGGTYEQYF
TGTGCCAGCAGCCCTCTCGGGGGAACCTACGAGCAGTACTTC
>TRBJ1-1|.|TRBV29-1|.
CSVVLQLNTEAFF
TGCAGCGTTGTTCTACAGCTGAACACTGAAGCTTTCTTT
>TRBJ2-1|TRBD2|TRBV24-1|.
CATSDFGGAGLTNEQFF
TGTGCCACCAGTGATTTCGGGGGGGCAGGGTTAACGAATGAGCAGTTCTTC
>TRBJ1-2|TRBD1|TRBV9|.
CASSQGQGNYGYTF
TGTGCCAGCAGCCAGGGACAGGGAAACTATGGCTACACCTTC
>TRBJ2-5|.|TRBV30|.
CAWTFPAQETQYF
TGTGCCTGGACTTTCCCGGCCCAAGAGACCCAGTACTTC
>TRBJ2-7|.|TRBV19|.
CASSISPGTYEQYF
TGTGCCAGTAGTATATCGCCGGGTACCTACGAGCAGTACTTC
>TRBJ2-7|.|TRBV6-1|.
CASSRPGGDYEQYF
TGTGCCAGCAGCCGCCCAGGAGGGGACTACGAGCAGTACTTC
>TRBJ2-2|.|TRBV12-3/TRBV12-4|few
CASRGAGNTGELFF
TGTGCCAGCAGGGGGGCGGGGAACACCGGGGAGCTGTTTTTT
>TRBJ2-7|.|TRBV11-3|few
CASSLVSSAEQYF
TGTGCCAGCAGCTTAGTCTCCAGTGCCGAGCAGTACTTC
>TRBJ1-2|.|TRBV19|.
CASSMRANYGYTF
TGTGCCAGTAGTATGCGAGCTAACTATGGCTACACCTTC
>TRBJ1-5|.|TRBV7-9|.
CASSLAQAGEGQPQHF
TGTGCCAGCAGCTTAGCGCAGGCAGGGGAAGGCCAGCCCCAGCATTTT
>TRBJ1-2|.|TRBV7-2|few
CASSRLEGYTF
TGTGCCAGCAGCCGCCTCGAGGGCTACACCTTC
>TRBJ1-5|.|TRBV6-1|few
CASSRTDSNQPQHF
TGTGCCAGCAGTCGGACAGATAGCAATCAGCCCCAGCATTTT
>TRBJ1-5|.|TRBV12-3/TRBV12-4|.
CASSLGGPAQPQHF
TGTGCCAGCAGTTTGGGGGGACCGGCACAGCCCCAGCATTTT
>TRBJ2-1|.|TRBV12-3/TRBV12-4|.
CASSAPGEQFF
TGTGCCAGCAGTGCCCCGGGAGAGCAGTTCTTC
>TRBJ1-5|.|TRBV30|few
CAWSVEGGSNQPQHF
TGTGCCTGGAGTGTGGAGGGAGGAAGCAATCAGCCCCAGCATTTT
>TRBJ2-3|TRBD2|TRBV6-4|few
CASSDSLAGGFADTQYF
TGTGCCAGCAGTGACTCGCTAGCGGGAGGGTTTGCAGATACGCAGTATTTT
>TRBJ2-1|.|TRBV20-1|.
CSAKGLYNEQFF
TGCAGTGCTAAAGGACTCTACAATGAGCAGTTCTTC
>TRBJ2-1|.|TRBV7-3|.
CASSLLGGHNNEQFF
TGTGCCAGCAGCTTACTGGGGGGACACAACAATGAGCAGTTCTTC
>TRBJ2-1|TRBD2|TRBV7-9|.
CASSGWGLAAGDEQFF
TGTGCCAGCAGCGGCTGGGGACTAGCGGCAGGGGATGAGCAGTTCTTC
>TRBJ1-2|.|TRBV27|few
CASSRGQWGYGYTF
TGTGCCAGCAGTCGGGGCCAGTGGGGCTATGGCTACACCTTC
>TRBJ1-6|.|TRBV4-1|.
CASSQERAGESPLHF
TGCGCCAGCAGCCAAGAAAGGGCAGGGGAATCACCCCTCCACTTT
>TRBJ2-5|.|TRBV12-3/TRBV12-4|once
CASSLARGRETQYF
TGTGCCAGCAGTTTAGCCCGGGGGCGGGAGACCCAGTACTTC